The T cell receptor beta chain under discussion was sequenced for a study of T cell responses to AZD1222 COVID-19 vaccine. TCRdb's table, derived via immunoSEQ multiplex PCR, lists solely in-frame clones and lacks some. The repertoire holds 100,000 or so clones, with roughly 84% as singletons. This CDR3 comprises 16 residues. V lost 0 bases, J lost 4 bases, and 6 bases stayed unmatched. In germline, CDR1 is SGHNT, CDR2 YYREEE (reference sequence). The sequence came from an adult in good health. Sequenced material: peripheral blood, taken on day 0 of AZD1222 vaccination. V usage is TRBV5-4 and J usage is TRBJ1-1; 10 bases map to TRBD1. This CDR3 reads CASSLGQGAGVTEAFF. Written as DNA, the CDR3 is TGTGCCAGCAGCTTGGGACAGGGGGCTGGCGTCACTGAAGCTTTCTTT.